What follows are 27 T cell receptor beta chains derived from one specimen sequenced in a study of T cells in Graves' hyperthyroidism and ophthalmopathy. Authors of the study amplified TCR beta CDR3 regions from RNA transcripts. Researchers ran a first-round RT-PCR on the TCR CDR3 using the HTBI primer set. TCRdb re-called the multiplex PCR reads through MiXCR, storing one row per CDR3 protein. The sample gives 350,000 to 400,000 distinct CDR3 sequences, approximately 18% of which show up once; around two fifths is in the top ten. What was sequenced was blood. All receptors derive from a man aged 18-30 years with Graves' ophthalmopathy.

The V gene is TRBV5-1, the J gene TRBJ1-4; D might be TRBD1 (5 bases). The V gene's germline CDR1 is SGHRS and CDR2 YFSETQ. V lost 2 bases, J lost 2 bases, and 25 bases lay in between. CDR3 length: 20 residues. The CDR3 spells CASSFGHDLRDWGTNEKLFF. Here the CDR3 DNA reads TGCGCCAGCAGCTTTGGACACGACCTACGAGACTGGGGCACTAATGAAAAACTGTTTTTT.

The V call is TRBV4-1, the J call TRBJ2-7; TRBD2 agrees at 10 bases. Per the germline V gene, CDR1 is MGHRA and CDR2 is YSYEKL. CDR3 size: 17 residues. V shed 3 bases and J 0 bases; nucleotides not matched to a gene: 8. The CDR3 loop reads CASSQDPSGGFSYEQYF. The CDR3, as DNA: TGCGCCAGCAGCCAGGACCCTAGCGGGGGTTTCTCCTACGAGCAGTACTTC.

The chain uses TRBV29-1 and TRBJ1-1; TRBD1 is a possible D gene (5 bases). This CDR3 has 13 amino acids. The V end lost 6 bases, the J end lost 0 bases, and 11 bases lay between the germline ends. The germline CDR1 and CDR2 sequences are SQVTM and ANQGSEA. CDR3 DNA sequence: TGCAGCGTGGGGGACGGGGTGAACACTGAAGCTTTCTTT. This gives the protein CSVGDGVNTEAFF.

This clonotype has ten or more counts. The chain combines TRBV20-1 with TRBJ1-2; possible D gene TRBD1, 5 bases. Germline V lookup: CDR1 DFQATT, CDR2 SNEGSKA (reference sequence). CDR3 length: 13 residues. V lost 5 bases and J lost 0, with 10 bases in between. The CDR3 sequence is CSAYSGPNYGYTF. The DNA of the CDR3 is TGCAGTGCTTACTCGGGACCTAACTATGGCTACACCTTC.

Of note for this clonotype: This may stem from a read error, because a much larger clone lies one nucleotide away. The chain employs TRBV5-6 and TRBJ1-1; the D is unclear. The V gene lost 6 bases and the J gene lost 7 bases, with 16 bases spanning the gap. The CDR3 has 13 residues. Germline CDR1 reads SGHDT; CDR2 reads YYEEEE. DNA of the CDR3: TGTGCCAGCAACGCTGGACGCTCCCGTGAAGCTTTCTTT. Its protein is CASNAGRSREAFF.

Only a few counts were recorded for this clonotype. The chain couples TRBV9 to TRBJ2-3, with 7 bases matching TRBD1. Trimming cost V 3 bases and J 5 bases; bases outside gene matches: 9. The CDR3 contains 15 residues. Germline CDR1 is SGDLS and CDR2 is YYNGEE. The CDR3 is CASSDRQGRLDTQYF. The CDR3 coding sequence is TGTGCCAGCAGCGACCGACAGGGCCGATTAGATACGCAGTATTTT.

At least ten counts were recorded for this clonotype. The CDR3 DNA sequence: TGCAGTGCTCGTCGGGACAGCACTAGCACAGATACGCAGTATTTT. Its translation: CSARRDSTSTDTQYF. The chain employs TRBV20-1 and TRBJ2-3, with 7 bases fitting TRBD1. This CDR3 contains 15 residues. Germline assignment: CDR1 DFQATT and CDR2 SNEGSKA (reference sequence). V gave up 5 bases and J gave up 0 bases; unmatched junction bases: 8.

This clonotype was picked up many times. The chain recombines TRBV12-3 or TRBV12-4 with TRBJ1-1; the match to TRBD1 covers 7 bases. This CDR3 region has 14 residues. V trimming: 6 bases; J trimming: 2 bases; junction bases outside the gene matches: 6. CDR3 protein: CASRQGTANTEAFF. For the CDR3, the DNA is TGTGCCAGCAGGCAAGGGACAGCCAACACTGAAGCTTTCTTT.

The genes are TRBV18 and TRBJ2-3; D perhaps matches TRBD1 (5 bases). V lost 3 bases to trimming and J lost 0 bases, with 13 bases between them. In germline, CDR1 is KGHSH, CDR2 LQKENI. This CDR3 has 16 residues. The CDR3 protein is CASSPPRGSSTDTQYF. The CDR3 bases are TGTGCCAGCTCACCTCCAAGGGGCTCAAGCACAGATACGCAGTATTTT.

In its sample, this clonotype was seen a few times. The chain employs TRBV20-1 and TRBJ1-2, with 9 nucleotides matching TRBD1. CDR3 size: 13 residues. V trimming: 5 bases; J trimming: 8 bases; junction bases outside the gene matches: 9. CDR1 DFQATT and CDR2 SNEGSKA come from the germline V gene (reference sequence). CDR3 residues: CSAYTGGAEGYTF. The CDR3 DNA reads TGCAGTGCTTATACAGGGGGCGCAGAGGGCTACACCTTC.

This clonotype was observed a handful of times. This chain connects TRBV27 to TRBJ2-1; D remains unclear. The CDR3 has 15 residues. The ends were cut back, 7 bases at V and 0 bases at J, with 13 bases in the middle. The germline V gene has CDR1 MNHEY and CDR2 SMNVEV (reference sequence). CDR3 DNA: TGTGCCAGCACCCCCGGGCCACCCTCCTACAATGAGCAGTTCTTC. Its protein product is CASTPGPPSYNEQFF.

The J gene is TRBJ2-7, the V gene TRBV5-1, with 10 bases aligning to TRBD1. The CDR3 totals 16 residues. The germline V gene encodes CDR1 SGHRS and CDR2 YFSETQ. J was trimmed by 1 base and V by 4 bases; bases with no gene match: 8. This CDR3 is CASSKGGTGDSYEQYF. The CDR3 DNA sequence: TGCGCCAGCAGCAAAGGGGGGACAGGGGATTCCTACGAGCAGTACTTC.

The rearrangement joins TRBV20-1 to TRBJ2-7; 16 positions match TRBD2. V gave up 4 bases and J gave up 5 bases; unmatched junction bases: 5. This CDR3 has 15 amino acids. Germline V gene sequence: CDR1 DFQATT, CDR2 SNEGSKA (reference sequence). The CDR3 protein is CSAKGLAGGDHEQYF. The CDR3, as DNA: TGCAGTGCTAAGGGACTAGCGGGAGGGGATCACGAGCAGTACTTC.

The chain joins TRBV2 to TRBJ2-4; D unresolved. Germline V lookup: CDR1 SNHLY, CDR2 FYNNEI. This CDR3 is built from 11 residues. V was pared by 7 bases and J by 10 bases, with 11 bases between. The CDR3 sequence: CASTPARIQYF. The CDR3 nucleotides are TGTGCCAGCACCCCGGCTCGGATTCAGTACTTC. The full variable domain, completed using reference TRBV2 and TRBJ2-4, is EPEVTQTPSHQVTQMGQEVILRCVPISNHLYFYWYRQILGQKVEFLVSFYNNEISEKSEIFDDQFSVERPDGSNFTLKIRSTKLEDSAMYFCASTPARIQYFGAGTRLSVL.

Written as DNA, the CDR3 is TGCAGTGCCTGCAGGGACCCTAATGAAAAACTGTTTTTT. It is translated as CSACRDPNEKLFF. This chain connects TRBV20-1 to TRBJ1-4; a possible D gene is TRBD1 (5 bases). CDR1 is DFQATT, CDR2 SNEGSKA, per germline (reference sequence). The CDR3 contains 13 residues. V was shortened by 6 bases and J by 3 bases, with 11 bases between the two germline ends.

The table lists this clonotype with many counts. The V call is TRBV7-3, the J call TRBJ2-1; TRBD2 aligns across 7 bases. The CDR3 contains 16 residues. Germline lookup yields CDR1 SGHTA and CDR2 FQGTGA. Trimming cost V 1 base and J 6 bases; bases outside gene matches: 9. CDR3 protein: CASSLMGGVAFNEQFF. Written as DNA, the CDR3 is TGTGCCAGCAGCTTAATGGGAGGGGTCGCCTTCAATGAGCAGTTCTTC.

This clonotype was recorded many times. V is TRBV27 and J is TRBJ2-1; D unclear. V was trimmed by 0 bases and J by 8 bases, leaving 5 bases between them. CDR3 length: 12 residues. CDR1 MNHEY and CDR2 SMNVEV come from the germline V gene (reference sequence). Here the CDR3 DNA reads TGTGCCAGCAGTTTATCGACCGATGAGCAGTTCTTC. Its protein product is CASSLSTDEQFF.

The J gene is TRBJ2-6, the V gene TRBV18, with TRBD1 identical over 8 bases. This CDR3 is built from 18 residues. Per the germline V gene, CDR1 is KGHSH and CDR2 is LQKENI. The V and J ends lost 0 bases and 0 bases, in that order; junction bases with no gene match: 4. Written as DNA, the CDR3 is TGTGCCAGCTCACCACCTGGACAGGGTGTCTCTGGGGCCAACGTCCTGACTTTC. This encodes CASSPPGQGVSGANVLTF.

This clonotype has ten or more counts. The chain links TRBV10-3 to TRBJ1-5; D not certain. Deletions cut 4 bases from V and 0 bases from J, with 19 bases between. The germline V gene has CDR1 ENHRY and CDR2 SYGVKD. This CDR3 has 18 amino acids. In nucleotides, the CDR3 is TGTGCCATCAGTGGGGTCCCTCCGGTGACGGATAGCAATCAGCCCCAGCATTTT. Translated: CAISGVPPVTDSNQPQHF.

This clonotype was recorded many times. J is TRBJ2-3 and V is TRBV6-5, with D unclear. Germline CDR1 and CDR2: MNHEY and SVGAGI. The V and J ends lost 2 bases and 8 bases respectively, with 17 bases between them. This CDR3 contains 15 residues. The CDR3 loop is CASSYVWNTQSTQYF. The CDR3 DNA reads TGTGCCAGCAGTTACGTCTGGAATACACAGAGTACGCAGTATTTT.

This clonotype has a count of ten or more. CDR3 bases: TGTGCCAGCAGTGGGACAGTAGGAATCAGCAATCAGCCCCAGCATTTT. Encoded protein: CASSGTVGISNQPQHF. The chain employs TRBV2 and TRBJ1-5, with D perhaps TRBD1 (6 bases). The ends were cut back, 4 bases at V and 1 base at J, with 14 bases in the middle. CDR1 SNHLY and CDR2 FYNNEI come from the germline V gene. CDR3 length equals 16 residues. The full variable domain, completed using reference TRBV2 and TRBJ1-5, is EPEVTQTPSHQVTQMGQEVILRCVPISNHLYFYWYRQILGQKVEFLVSFYNNEISEKSEIFDDQFSVERPDGSNFTLKIRSTKLEDSAMYFCASSGTVGISNQPQHFGDGTRLSIL.

V is TRBV20-1 and J is TRBJ2-5; 8 bases agree with TRBD2. Germline CDR1 reads DFQATT; CDR2 reads SNEGSKA (reference sequence). V lost 0 bases and J lost 5; bases outside the gene matches: 8. The CDR3 covers 15 residues. The CDR3 is CSARDPGGEGETQYF. CDR3 in DNA: TGCAGTGCTAGAGATCCGGGGGGGGAGGGCGAGACCCAGTACTTC.

This clonotype was observed a few times. The gene calls are TRBV12-3 or TRBV12-4 and TRBJ2-3; no clear D. Trimming removed 2 bases at V and 7 bases at J, with 7 bases between. The CDR3 runs 12 residues. For the CDR3, the DNA is TGTGCCAGCAGTTTACGCGGCAATACGCAGTATTTT. It specifies CASSLRGNTQYF.

The chain recombines TRBV10-3 with TRBJ1-1; possibly TRBD1 for D (5 bases). With 9 bases removed from V and 0 bases from J, the gap between germline ends came to 11 bases. The CDR3 has 13 residues. The germline V gene has CDR1 ENHRY and CDR2 SYGVKD. CDR3 nucleotide sequence: TGTGCCATGCGACCGGACATGAACACTGAAGCTTTCTTT. Amino acid sequence: CAMRPDMNTEAFF.

This clonotype was picked up many times. The chain has TRBV19 and TRBJ2-3; 7 nucleotides align to TRBD2. Germline loops: CDR1 LNHDA, CDR2 SQIVND (reference sequence). Trimming cost V 4 bases and J 6 bases; bases outside gene matches: 10. This CDR3 has 15 residues. CDR3 sequence (DNA): TGTGCCAGTAGTACCGGGGACTATGCGGAGGATACGCAGTATTTT. Protein sequence: CASSTGDYAEDTQYF.

This clonotype was observed a few times. This may be a read error: a much more frequent sequence differs by one nucleotide. This rearrangement joins TRBV12-3 or TRBV12-4 to TRBJ1-6; D perhaps matches TRBD1 (5 bases). V was clipped by 4 bases and J by 11 bases, with 15 bases between them. The CDR3 runs to 14 residues. The CDR3 DNA sequence: TGTGCCAGCAGTTCAGGGATGAGCAATCCACCCCTCCACTTT. It codes for CASSSGMSNPPLHF.

This clonotype was counted many times. The gene calls are TRBV7-9 and TRBJ2-3, with D maybe TRBD1 (5 bases). Germline V CDR1 and CDR2: SEHNR, FQNEAQ (reference sequence). Trimming pared 7 bases from V and 2 bases from J, leaving 13 bases between. This CDR3 is built from 14 residues. Here the CDR3 reads CASTPDRNTDTQYF. The CDR3 coding sequence is TGTGCCAGCACCCCCGACAGAAACACAGATACGCAGTATTTT.